These 30 T cell receptor beta chains originate from one sample sequenced in a study of CD8+ T cells in alopecia areata. Indicated treatment: oral pan-JAK inhibitor, 5-10 mg twice daily. RNA extraction and reverse transcription yielded cDNA as sequencing template. Libraries were prepared by immunoSEQ multiplex PCR; TCRdb keeps only in-frame clonotypes and omits some of them. The sample has 110,000 or so clones, 56% seen once. The sequencing here drew on CD4+ T cells sorted from blood, taken at week 24, from a patient treated with tofacitinib. The receptor source for this set is a human donor with alopecia areata.

J is TRBJ2-6 and V is TRBV7-8; D unclear. Per the germline V gene, CDR1 is SGHVS and CDR2 is FQNEAQ. The length of the CDR3 is 12 residues. With 1 base removed from V and 11 bases from J, the gap between germline ends came to 6 bases. The DNA of the CDR3 is TGTGCCAGCAGCTTAGGTGAAGACGTCCTGACTTTC. Protein sequence: CASSLGEDVLTF.

This clone was picked up a small number of times. The chain joins TRBV2 to TRBJ1-2; 10 bases map to TRBD1. The germline CDR1 and CDR2 sequences are SNHLY and FYNNEI. Trimming cost V 5 bases and J 7 bases; bases outside gene matches: 10. This CDR3 contains 15 residues. The CDR3 reads CASSLSGQGESGYTF. The CDR3 DNA is TGTGCCAGCAGTCTTTCCGGACAGGGGGAATCTGGCTACACCTTC.

The J gene is TRBJ1-4, the V gene TRBV9, with 10 bases lining up with TRBD1. Germline V lookup: CDR1 SGDLS, CDR2 YYNGEE. Trimming at V came to 3 bases and at J to 7 bases, leaving 3 bases not matched to a gene. The CDR3 is 14 amino acids. The CDR3 DNA follows: TGTGCCAGCAGCGGACAGGGGGCAGGTGAAAAACTGTTTTTT. Protein sequence: CASSGQGAGEKLFF.

The chain couples TRBV30 to TRBJ2-1; D not certain. CDR1 is GTSNPN, CDR2 SVGIG, per germline (reference sequence). This CDR3 contains 11 residues. The CDR3 here is CASRTYNEQFF. The CDR3 DNA follows: TGTGCATCCAGGACCTACAATGAGCAGTTCTTC.

The chain couples TRBV7-2 to TRBJ1-6, with D maybe TRBD1 (6 bases). Per germline, CDR1 SGHTA and CDR2 FQGNSA. CDR3 length: 18 amino acids. The V and J ends lost 0 bases and 7 bases respectively, with 19 bases between them. The CDR3, as DNA: TGTGCCAGCAGCTTAGCGCTTCTAAGGGGGGCGGGAAATTCACCCCTCCACTTT. Residues: CASSLALLRGAGNSPLHF.

This clone showed up just a few times. V gene TRBV29-1 combines with J gene TRBJ2-5, with D possibly matching TRBD2 (6 bases). Germline V gene lookup returns CDR1 SQVTM and CDR2 ANQGSEA. V was clipped by 2 bases and J by 5 bases, with 12 bases between them. This CDR3 spans 13 amino acids. DNA for the CDR3: TGCAGCGTTGAACGGGGGTTCCAGGAGACCCAGTACTTC. Protein product: CSVERGFQETQYF.

This chain joins TRBV7-2 and TRBJ2-6, with 12 nucleotides matching TRBD1. Per the germline V gene, CDR1 is SGHTA and CDR2 is FQGNSA. The CDR3 runs to 17 residues. J lost 2 bases, V lost 8 bases, and 7 bases had no gene match. The CDR3 coding sequence is TGTGCCAGCCTACCGGGACAGGGGGCGGCTGGGGCCAACGTCCTGACTTTC. Protein sequence: CASLPGQGAAGANVLTF.

The V gene is TRBV12-5, the J gene TRBJ2-5, with 7 bases that match TRBD1. The CDR3 length is 11 residues. In germline, CDR1 is LGHNT, CDR2 FRNRAP. V shed 2 bases and J 12 bases; nucleotides not matched to a gene: 3. This CDR3 reads CASGLTGVEYF. The CDR3 nucleotides are TGTGCTAGTGGTTTGACAGGGGTGGAGTACTTC. The variable domain in full, completed from reference TRBV12-5 and TRBJ2-5, reads DARVTQTPRHKVTEMGQEVTMRCQPILGHNTVFWYRQTMMQGLELLAYFRNRAPLDDSGMPKDRFSAEMPDATLATLKIQPSEPRDSAVYFCASGLTGVEYFGPGTRLLVL.

The CDR3 loop reads CASSLGDQLTVGNTIYF. CDR3 nucleotide sequence: TGCGCCAGCAGCTTGGGGGACCAGCTAACCGTTGGAAACACCATATATTTT. This chain joins TRBV5-1 and TRBJ1-3, with a weak D call TRBD1 (5 bases). Germline V gives CDR1 SGHRS, CDR2 YFSETQ. Trimming shortened V by 0 bases and J by 3 bases, and 16 bases separated the two germline ends. The CDR3 has 17 amino acids.

The chain couples TRBV29-1 to TRBJ2-7, with a possible D match to TRBD1 (5 bases). V shed 0 bases and J shed 9 bases, with 9 bases lying between them. Germline V gives CDR1 SQVTM, CDR2 ANQGSEA. CDR3 length: 11 residues. In DNA form, the CDR3 reads TGCAGCGTTGAAGATCCCCAGGGGCAGTACTTC. As protein: CSVEDPQGQYF.

The gene calls are TRBV30 and TRBJ1-4; possible D gene TRBD1, 5 bases. Trimming left V 3 bases short and J 7 bases short, with 12 bases between. CDR3 size: 13 residues. Germline CDR1 and CDR2: GTSNPN and SVGIG (reference sequence). CDR3 DNA: TGTGCCTGGAGGGTAGGGGCTAGTGAAAAACTGTTTTTT. Amino acid sequence: CAWRVGASEKLFF.

This rearrangement joins TRBV28 to TRBJ1-5; perhaps TRBD1 as D (5 bases). The V gene lost 7 bases and the J gene lost 3 bases, with 13 bases spanning the gap. The germline CDR1 and CDR2 sequences are MDHEN and SYDVKM. This CDR3 is built from 14 residues. In DNA form, the CDR3 reads TGTGCCAGCACCACAGGCGGGCCCAATCAGCCCCAGCATTTT. Translating gives CASTTGGPNQPQHF. The complete variable domain, with remaining parts taken from reference TRBV28 and TRBJ1-5, reads DVKVTQSSRYLVKRTGEKVFLECVQDMDHENMFWYRQDPGLGLRLIYFSYDVKMKEKGDIPEGYSVSREKKERFSLILESASTNQTSMYLCASTTGGPNQPQHFGDGTRLSIL.

The J gene is TRBJ2-7, the V gene TRBV13; 7 bases match TRBD1. Germline CDR1 reads PRHDT; CDR2 reads FYEKMQ (reference sequence). Trimming at V came to 4 bases and at J to 4 bases, leaving 7 bases not matched to a gene. The CDR3 spans 14 residues. The CDR3 DNA reads TGTGCCAGCAGCTACCGGGACAGAGCATACGAGCAGTACTTC. Translation gives CASSYRDRAYEQYF.

The sample holds a few counts of this clone. The chain uses TRBV29-1 and TRBJ1-1; a weak D match, TRBD1 (5 bases). The V gene's germline CDR1 is SQVTM and CDR2 ANQGSEA. The CDR3 spans 14 residues. The ends were cut back, 0 bases at V and 6 bases at J, with 14 bases in the middle. CDR3 amino acids: CSVEDRGRWAEAFF. The CDR3 DNA reads as TGCAGCGTTGAAGATCGGGGGAGGTGGGCTGAAGCTTTCTTT.

In this sample, this clone turned up a few times. The CDR3 region has the DNA TGTGCCAGCGGCACTCGGGGGTACAATGAGCAGTTCTTC. Translating gives CASGTRGYNEQFF. The rearrangement links TRBV7-2 to TRBJ2-1, with D tentatively TRBD2 (6 bases). Germline assignment: CDR1 SGHTA and CDR2 FQGNSA. V lost 8 bases, J lost 4 bases, and 12 bases lay in between. This CDR3 contains 13 residues.

The rearrangement uses TRBV29-1 and TRBJ1-3; D is undetermined. From germline, CDR1 is SQVTM and CDR2 ANQGSEA. This CDR3 spans 15 amino acids. V lost 2 bases and J 4 bases, leaving 15 bases between the germline ends. The CDR3 coding sequence is TGCAGCGTTGAATCCCCAGTTGCGGCCGGAAACACCATATATTTT. It encodes CSVESPVAAGNTIYF.

This chain links TRBV29-1 with TRBJ1-2; D gene uncertain. This CDR3 is built from 13 residues. V lost 4 bases to trimming and J lost 4 bases, with 13 bases between them. Germline V lookup: CDR1 SQVTM, CDR2 ANQGSEA. The CDR3 region is CSVGLGLGYGYTF. CDR3 nucleotide sequence: TGCAGCGTTGGCCTGGGGTTGGGCTATGGCTACACCTTC.

The chain links TRBV30 to TRBJ2-5; D is ambiguous. There are 10 residues in the CDR3. Trimming removed 2 bases from V and 5 bases from J, with 3 bases in between. The germline V gene encodes CDR1 GTSNPN and CDR2 SVGIG (reference sequence). The CDR3 loop reads CAWSRETQYF. CDR3 coding DNA: TGTGCCTGGAGTAGGGAGACCCAGTACTTC.

The chain couples TRBV6-5 to TRBJ2-5, with D tentatively TRBD2 (6 bases). The ends were cut back, 9 bases at V and 5 bases at J, with 16 bases in the middle. The CDR3 loop spans 13 amino acids. The V gene's germline CDR1 is MNHEY and CDR2 SVGAGI. The CDR3 DNA reads as TGTGCCAGTCGCCGCTCAAGCGGGGAGACCCAGTACTTC. It yields the protein CASRRSSGETQYF.

This chain uses TRBV11-2 with TRBJ2-3; 7 nucleotides match TRBD2. The V gene's germline CDR1 is SGHAT and CDR2 FQNNGV. With 5 bases clipped from V and 2 bases from J, the junction kept 4 bases outside the gene matches. The CDR3 is made up of 14 amino acids. This chain's CDR3 is CASSPGLYTDTQYF. The CDR3 coding sequence is TGTGCCAGCAGCCCGGGACTATACACAGATACGCAGTATTTT.

Only one count was recorded for this clone. This chain's CDR3 is CASSERTTQETQYF. In nucleotides, the CDR3 is TGTGCCAGCAGTGAACGCACTACCCAAGAGACCCAGTACTTC. The chain carries TRBV2 and TRBJ2-5, with unresolved D. Between the trimmed V and J ends, which lost 2 bases and 1 base, there was a span of 8 bases. Germline V gene data show CDR1 as SNHLY and CDR2 as FYNNEI. This CDR3 contains 14 residues.

This clone showed up just a few times. This rearrangement joins TRBV5-1 to TRBJ1-1; no clear D. The CDR3 runs 13 residues. Germline V gene sequence: CDR1 SGHRS, CDR2 YFSETQ. Between the trimmed V and J ends, which lost 5 bases and 7 bases, there was a span of 15 bases. As DNA, the CDR3 is TGCGCCAGCAGGGACGGTAACATCGGTGAAGCTTTCTTT. Protein: CASRDGNIGEAFF. Using reference TRBV5-1 and TRBJ1-1 for the parts outside the CDR3, the full variable domain is KAGVTQTPRYLIKTRGQQVTLSCSPISGHRSVSWYQQTPGQGLQFLFEYFSETQRNKGNFPGRFSGRQFSNSRSEMNVSTLELGDSALYLCASRDGNIGEAFFGQGTRLTVV.

This clone was seen more than once but under ten times. This chain joins TRBV4-2 and TRBJ2-3; the match to TRBD1 covers 8 bases. The CDR3 is 15 residues long. The ends lost 4 bases at V and 0 bases at J; junction bases unmatched: 3. CDR1 is LGHNA, CDR2 YNFKEQ, per germline. The CDR3 DNA reads as TGTGCCAGCAGCCTGACAGGGGCTAGCACAGATACGCAGTATTTT. Translation: CASSLTGASTDTQYF.

This chain joins TRBV2 and TRBJ2-3; TRBD2 agrees at 8 bases. The germline CDR1 and CDR2 sequences are SNHLY and FYNNEI. Losses at the gene ends were 8 bases for V and 7 bases for J; bases not matched to a gene: 5. The CDR3 is made up of 12 amino acids. The CDR3 protein is CASRGGWNTQYF. The CDR3 DNA reads as TGTGCCAGCCGGGGGGGATGGAATACGCAGTATTTT.

This chain uses TRBV30 with TRBJ2-3, with 11 bases aligning to TRBD2. This CDR3 is 15 amino acids long. V shed 2 bases, J shed 4 bases, and the junction held 5 bases outside the gene matches. Per germline, CDR1 GTSNPN and CDR2 SVGIG (reference sequence). CDR3 bases: TGTGCCTGGAGTAGACTAGCGGGGATGTCAGATACGCAGTATTTT. Translating it yields CAWSRLAGMSDTQYF.

This clone was counted many times. The chain joins TRBV7-9 to TRBJ1-6; the D is unclear. Germline values: CDR1 SEHNR, CDR2 FQNEAQ (reference sequence). With 1 base removed from V and 4 bases from J, the gap between germline ends came to 5 bases. The CDR3 runs 14 residues. For the CDR3, the DNA is TGTGCCAGCAGCTTAGAACAGTATAATTCACCCCTCCACTTT. Amino acids: CASSLEQYNSPLHF.

The V and J genes are TRBV29-1 and TRBJ1-1; D unclear. Germline CDR1 is SQVTM and CDR2 is ANQGSEA. Deletions cut 4 bases from V and 3 bases from J, with 12 bases between. CDR3 length: 13 amino acids. CDR3 protein: CSVVGHRDTEAFF. Written as DNA, the CDR3 is TGCAGCGTTGTTGGTCATCGGGACACTGAAGCTTTCTTT.

This clone was detected a few times. The chain links TRBV30 to TRBJ1-2, with D tentatively TRBD1 (5 bases). The CDR3 runs to 13 residues. The germline V and J ends were trimmed by 0 bases and 5 bases, with 10 bases remaining between them. Germline CDR1 is GTSNPN and CDR2 is SVGIG (reference sequence). The CDR3 nucleotides are TGTGCCTGGAGTGTCAGTGGGGGGTATGGCTACACCTTC. This translates into CAWSVSGGYGYTF.

The rearrangement links TRBV7-2 to TRBJ1-6; D is unclear. CDR1 is SGHTA and CDR2 is FQGNSA in the germline V gene. The V end was cut by 0 bases, the J end by 12 bases, with 6 bases between. The CDR3 runs 12 residues. For the CDR3, the DNA is TGTGCCAGCAGCTTAGCGGGAAAACCCCTCCACTTT. It codes for CASSLAGKPLHF.

This clone was seen more than once but under ten times. This sample includes further DNA sequences coding for the same CDR3. This chain joins TRBV29-1 and TRBJ2-6; no firm D call. The length of the CDR3 is 12 residues. Trimming cost V 3 bases and J 1 base, with 1 base left between them. Looked up from germline, CDR1 is SQVTM and CDR2 is ANQGSEA. CDR3: CSVDSGANVLTF. For the CDR3, the DNA is TGCAGCGTTGATTCTGGGGCCAACGTCCTGACTTTC.